Following are 23 T cell receptor beta chains from one sample sequenced in a study of cytomegalovirus exposure and HLA in healthy donors. 13 Jbeta primers and 60 Vbeta primers were used for the PCR. Repertoires were generated with immunoSEQ multiplex PCR, while TCRdb's copy carries only in-frame clones and drops some. Among 35,000 to 40,000 clones listed, 74% were seen once. The specimen was PBMCs. The source of these receptors is a man aged 30-40 years in good health and CMV-seronegative.

The V gene is TRBV15, the J gene TRBJ2-3; D possibly corresponds to TRBD1 (5 bases). CDR1 LNHNV and CDR2 YYDKDF come from the germline V gene (reference sequence). CDR3 length: 12 amino acids. V lost 0 bases and J 9 bases, leaving 7 bases between the germline ends. The CDR3 protein is CATSRDRQTQYF. The CDR3 region has the DNA TGTGCCACCAGCAGAGATCGACAGACGCAGTATTTT.

This clone was seen more than once but under ten times. The chain is built from TRBV6-5 and TRBJ2-7; TRBD1 is a possible D gene (6 bases). This CDR3 region has 14 residues. Between the trimmed V and J ends, which lost 5 bases and 2 bases, there was a span of 13 bases. Germline V gives CDR1 MNHEY, CDR2 SVGAGI. This chain's CDR3 is CASSQPGHPYEQYF. As DNA, the CDR3 is TGTGCCAGCAGTCAGCCGGGACACCCCTACGAGCAGTACTTC.

The chain links TRBV23-1 to TRBJ1-3; perhaps TRBD1 as D (5 bases). TRBV23-1 is an ORF for which the function is uncertain. The CDR3 covers 14 residues. V lost 6 bases and J lost 4, with 13 bases in between. The CDR3 sequence is CASSLGVRGNTIYF. The CDR3 bases are TGCGCCAGCAGCCTAGGGGTACGGGGAAACACCATATATTTT.

The genes are TRBV6-1 and TRBJ1-6; a weak D match, TRBD1 (5 bases). The CDR3 runs 13 residues. V lost 2 bases to trimming and J lost 8 bases, with 7 bases between them. In germline, CDR1 is MNHNS, CDR2 SASEGT. CDR3 nucleotides: TGTGCCAGCAGTGAATTCAGGGATTCACCCCTCCACTTT. The encoded protein is CASSEFRDSPLHF.

The chain has TRBV7-9 and TRBJ1-3, with a tentative D call TRBD1 (5 bases). V was shortened by 1 base and J by 4 bases, with 8 bases between the two germline ends. The CDR3 runs to 14 residues. CDR1 is SEHNR and CDR2 is FQNEAQ in the germline V gene (reference sequence). As DNA, the CDR3 is TGTGCCAGCAGCTTAGACAGGACAGGAAACACCATATATTTT. Translated, it gives CASSLDRTGNTIYF.

CDR3 nucleotide sequence: TGTGCCAGCAGCTTAGCCGGACAGGGCTACGAGCAGTACTTC. Its translation: CASSLAGQGYEQYF. The chain combines TRBV7-9 with TRBJ2-7, with TRBD1 matching over 8 bases. The CDR3 runs to 14 residues. After removal of 0 bases from V and 3 bases from J, the junction contained 1 base not matched to a gene. CDR1 and CDR2 from the germline V gene are SEHNR and FQNEAQ (reference sequence).

DNA for the CDR3: TGTGCCAGCGGACCCGGGACTAGAGTGTCGGAGACCCAGTACTTC. Protein: CASGPGTRVSETQYF. The genes are TRBV14 and TRBJ2-5; TRBD2 aligns across 8 bases. After removal of 8 bases from V and 5 bases from J, the junction contained 13 bases not matched to a gene. The CDR3 totals 15 residues. Germline-derived CDR1 and CDR2 are SGHDN and FVKESK.

The chain combines TRBV27 with TRBJ2-7, with TRBD1 identical over 9 bases. The trim removed 2 bases at V and 2 bases at J, leaving 1 base unmatched. The germline gives CDR1 MNHEY, CDR2 SMNVEV (reference sequence). This CDR3 is 14 amino acids long. CDR3 sequence reads: CASSLRQGAYEQYF. The CDR3 nucleotides are TGTGCCAGCAGTTTAAGACAGGGGGCCTACGAGCAGTACTTC.

This chain connects TRBV6-6 to TRBJ2-3; D might be TRBD2 (7 bases). The V end was cut by 6 bases, the J end by 3 bases, with 16 bases between. In germline, CDR1 is MNHNY, CDR2 SVGAGI (reference sequence). The CDR3 covers 15 residues. The CDR3 protein is CASRREGGLTDTQYF. DNA of the CDR3: TGTGCCAGCAGAAGGGAGGGGGGGCTGACAGATACGCAGTATTTT.

This clone was seen only once. A junction end diverges from the germline sequence, so it may reflect a read error. V and J are TRBV7-9 and TRBJ2-7; D might be TRBD1 (5 bases). The germline gives CDR1 SEHNR, CDR2 FQNEAQ (reference sequence). CDR3 size: 16 residues. This CDR3 reads CSSTPPQGPLSYEQYF. As DNA, the CDR3 is TGTTCCAGCACCCCCCCCCAGGGTCCGCTCTCCTACGAGCAGTACTTC.

This clone has just a few counts. The chain employs TRBV4-1 and TRBJ2-6, with 8 positions matching TRBD2. Looked up from germline, CDR1 is MGHRA and CDR2 is YSYEKL. The CDR3 spans 18 residues. V lost 2 bases to trimming and J lost 2 bases; unmatched junction nucleotides: 8. As DNA, the CDR3 is TGCGCCAGCAGCCAAAGCCGGGGGGGTACGGCTGGGGCCAACGTCCTGACTTTC. This gives the protein CASSQSRGGTAGANVLTF.

Notes on this clone: The junction departs from the called germline gene at one end, perhaps through a read error. The chain carries TRBV6-5 and TRBJ1-2; D unresolved. CDR1 and CDR2 (germline): MNHEY, SVGAGI. This CDR3 has 13 amino acids. CDR3 DNA: TGTGCCAGCAGTTACGAAGGGATCGAGGGCTACCCCTTC. This sequence encodes CASSYEGIEGYPF.

The J gene is TRBJ2-7, the V gene TRBV28; no clear D gene. This CDR3 comprises 13 residues. Looked up from germline, CDR1 is MDHEN and CDR2 is SYDVKM. Trimming shortened V by 5 bases and J by 2 bases, and 10 bases separated the two germline ends. Here the CDR3 reads CASSITATYEQYF. The CDR3 nucleotides are TGTGCCAGCAGTATAACAGCTACCTACGAGCAGTACTTC.

The chain joins TRBV9 to TRBJ2-3; 8 nucleotides align to TRBD2. V was clipped by 0 bases and J by 7 bases; unmatched bases: 7. Germline V gene lookup returns CDR1 SGDLS and CDR2 YYNGEE. The CDR3 covers 15 residues. CDR3 region: CASSVGGGGSNTQYF. The CDR3 coding sequence is TGTGCCAGCAGCGTAGGGGGCGGGGGGAGTAATACGCAGTATTTT.

The rearrangement joins TRBV21-1 to TRBJ2-2; TRBD1 is the table's D call, not checked against the DNA. TRBV21-1 is given as a pseudogene. CDR3 length equals 19 residues. In nucleotides, the CDR3 is TGTGCCAGCAGCAATGTTGGACAGGTCAGATTGGGCGAACACCGGGGAGCTGTTTTT. It encodes CASSNVGQVRLGEHRGAVF.

The CDR3 sequence: CASSSGGSGNYGYTF. The CDR3 region has the DNA TGTGCCAGCAGTTCTGGAGGGTCCGGGAACTATGGCTACACCTTC. This chain joins TRBV6-5 and TRBJ1-2; D remains unclear. The CDR3 length is 15 residues. Germline V lookup: CDR1 MNHEY, CDR2 SVGAGI. Trimming removed 4 bases from V and 2 bases from J, with 14 bases in between.

This CDR3 is CAISALSGSDEQFF. DNA of the CDR3: TGTGCCATCAGTGCGCTTAGCGGGAGCGATGAGCAGTTCTTC. J is TRBJ2-1 and V is TRBV10-3, with TRBD2 identical over 9 bases. V gave up 4 bases and J gave up 8 bases; unmatched junction bases: 6. The CDR3 runs 14 residues. Germline V gene lookup returns CDR1 ENHRY and CDR2 SYGVKD.

The sample holds one count of this clone. This chain joins TRBV7-8 and TRBJ1-1; TRBD1 aligns across 11 bases. V shed 3 bases, J shed 4 bases, and the junction held 1 base outside the gene matches. Germline V gene data show CDR1 as SGHVS and CDR2 as FQNEAQ. CDR3 size: 14 residues. CDR3 sequence reads: CASSFGTGGTEAFF. In DNA, the CDR3 is TGTGCCAGCAGCTTTGGGACAGGGGGCACTGAAGCTTTCTTT.

In this sample, this clone turned up a few times. The gene calls are TRBV6-6 and TRBJ1-5; tentatively, D is TRBD1 (6 bases). Germline V CDR1 and CDR2: MNHNY, SVGAGI (reference sequence). V lost 7 bases to trimming and J lost 7 bases, with 17 bases between them. This CDR3 is 14 amino acids long. The DNA for the CDR3 is TGTGCCAGCAACAGCCAGGGGCCCATCCAGCCCCAGCATTTT. The encoded protein is CASNSQGPIQPQHF.

The chain is built from TRBV18 and TRBJ1-1; 8 positions match TRBD1. CDR3 length equals 14 residues. The V gene's germline CDR1 is KGHSH and CDR2 LQKENI. Germline trimming cut 0 bases from V and 7 bases from J; bases unmatched to any gene: 4. CDR3 sequence (DNA): TGTGCCAGCTCACCACCGACAGGGGACATTGAAGCTTTCTTT. Translated: CASSPPTGDIEAFF.

This chain joins TRBV7-9 and TRBJ1-2; D gene ambiguous. Trimming pared 5 bases from V and 7 bases from J, leaving 14 bases between. CDR3 length: 13 residues. CDR1 and CDR2 from the germline V gene are SEHNR and FQNEAQ (reference sequence). The CDR3 here is CASSPGELGGYTF. The CDR3 DNA reads as TGTGCCAGCAGCCCTGGGGAGTTAGGTGGCTACACCTTC.

The rearrangement uses TRBV16 and TRBJ2-7; D gene ambiguous. The V gene's germline CDR1 is KGHSY and CDR2 FQNENV. The CDR3 covers 11 residues. Trimming removed 8 bases at V and 3 bases at J, with 8 bases between. CDR3 sequence reads: CASGGRYEQYF. Written as DNA, the CDR3 is TGTGCCAGCGGCGGCCGCTACGAGCAGTACTTC.

The genes are TRBV6-4 and TRBJ2-3; the match to TRBD1 covers 10 bases. Trimming at V came to 4 bases and at J to 6 bases, leaving 10 bases not matched to a gene. Per germline, CDR1 MRHNA and CDR2 SNTAGT. This CDR3 is 16 amino acids long. The CDR3 region is CASSAAGTGAGDTQYF. For the CDR3, the DNA is TGTGCCAGCAGTGCAGCCGGGACAGGGGCCGGGGATACGCAGTATTTT.